The rows below give T cell receptor beta chains drawn from one sample of a study of blood T cell repertoires in COVID-19. Using immunoSEQ multiplex PCR, the repertoire was profiled, and TCRdb retains in-frame clones only, with some absent. The sample holds about 430,000 clones, roughly 90% seen once. Sequenced input: PBMCs or T cells enriched from blood (not recorded which). These receptors came from a woman aged 18-29 years who had been exposed to COVID-19. CDR3s include the opening cysteine and the closing phenylalanine or tryptophan. Fields, in order: clone size, J gene, V gene, D gene, CDR3 protein, CDR3 DNA. D genes are given only for firm matches. Expanded clones get a size class; other rows say once, few or many, or leave the size out.

size: once
J: TRBJ1-5
V: TRBV6-6
D: NA
CDR3: CASSYGGRQGQPQHF
DNA: TGTGCCAGCAGTTACGGGGGGAGGCAGGGTCAGCCCCAGCATTTT

size: NA
J: TRBJ2-3
V: TRBV29-1
D: TRBD1
CDR3: CSVVGGSDRDTDTQYF
DNA: TGCAGCGTTGTTGGGGGGTCGGACAGGGATACAGATACGCAGTATTTT

size: NA
J: TRBJ1-2
V: TRBV28
D: TRBD1
CDR3: CASSQGANYGYTF
DNA: TGTGCCAGCAGTCAGGGGGCTAACTATGGCTACACCTTC

size: NA
J: TRBJ2-1
V: TRBV4-2
D: NA
CDR3: CASSQGAGLEWFF
DNA: TGTGCCAGCAGCCAAGGGGCAGGGCTCGAGTGGTTCTTC

size: NA
J: TRBJ2-1
V: TRBV18
D: TRBD2
CDR3: CASSPPGLAGGPNEQFF
DNA: TGTGCCAGCTCACCACCGGGACTAGCGGGAGGGCCGAATGAGCAGTTCTTC

size: NA
J: TRBJ2-7
V: TRBV28
D: TRBD1
CDR3: CASTSAGTGGTYEQYF
DNA: TGTGCCAGCACCTCCGCCGGGACAGGGGGCACTTACGAGCAGTACTTC

size: NA
J: TRBJ1-1
V: TRBV6-5
D: NA
CDR3: CASSFDRRPNTEAFF
DNA: TGTGCCAGCTCTTTCGATAGGAGGCCGAACACTGAAGCTTTCTTT

size: NA
J: TRBJ1-1
V: TRBV29-1
D: NA
CDR3: CSVELADHTEAFF
DNA: TGCAGCGTTGAATTGGCCGATCACACTGAAGCTTTCTTT

size: NA
J: TRBJ2-2
V: TRBV29-1
D: NA
CDR3: CSVVGGVYGELFF
DNA: TGCAGCGTTGTAGGCGGGGTTTACGGGGAGCTGTTTTTT

size: NA
J: TRBJ1-3
V: TRBV7-2
D: NA
CDR3: CASSFTGGSSGNTIYF
DNA: TGTGCCAGCAGCTTTACTGGCGGGAGCTCTGGAAACACCATATATTTT

size: NA
J: TRBJ2-4
V: TRBV7-2
D: NA
CDR3: CASSLEGTKNIQYF
DNA: TGTGCCAGCAGCTTAGAAGGGACAAAAAACATTCAGTACTTC

size: few
J: TRBJ2-1
V: TRBV13
D: TRBD2
CDR3: CASSLRSAGPVAQFF
DNA: TGTGCCAGCAGCTTACGTTCAGCGGGACCGGTCGCGCAGTTCTTC

size: few
J: TRBJ1-1
V: TRBV25-1
D: TRBD1
CDR3: CASSGTGQRRTEAFF
DNA: TGTGCCAGCAGTGGGACAGGTCAGAGAAGGACTGAAGCTTTCTTT

size: NA
J: TRBJ1-1
V: TRBV6-2/TRBV6-3
D: NA
CDR3: CASSYEEVGTEAFF
DNA: TGTGCCAGCAGTTACGAAGAGGTCGGCACTGAAGCTTTCTTT

size: NA
J: TRBJ2-2
V: TRBV29-1
D: NA
CDR3: CSVRTENTGELFF
DNA: TGCAGCGTCCGGACAGAGAACACCGGGGAGCTGTTTTTT

size: NA
J: TRBJ2-2
V: TRBV15
D: TRBD1
CDR3: CATSRAVAGGGELFF
DNA: TGTGCCACCAGCAGAGCAGTGGCAGGGGGCGGGGAGCTGTTTTTT

size: NA
J: TRBJ2-7
V: TRBV29-1
D: NA
CDR3: CSVEGELDNPHEQYF
DNA: TGCAGCGTTGAAGGGGAACTGGACAACCCCCACGAGCAGTACTTC

size: NA
J: TRBJ1-6
V: TRBV11-2
D: NA
CDR3: CASSLRQGNSPLHF
DNA: TGTGCCAGCAGCTTAAGGCAGGGGAATTCACCCCTCCACTTT

size: NA
J: TRBJ1-1
V: TRBV6-2/TRBV6-3
D: NA
CDR3: CASSFAGDGAEAFF
DNA: TGTGCCAGCAGTTTCGCGGGGGACGGTGCTGAAGCTTTCTTT

size: once
J: TRBJ2-7
V: TRBV27
D: NA
CDR3: CASSLSLPGTYEQYF
DNA: TGTGCCAGCAGTTTATCGCTGCCAGGGACCTACGAGCAGTACTTC

size: once
J: TRBJ1-2
V: TRBV27
D: NA
CDR3: CASSLTIQGNYGYTF
DNA: TGTGCCAGCAGTTTAACGATCCAGGGGAACTATGGCTACACCTTC

size: NA
J: TRBJ2-1
V: TRBV19
D: NA
CDR3: CASSIDSLSSYNEQFF
DNA: TGTGCCAGTAGTATAGACTCTCTGAGCTCCTACAATGAGCAGTTCTTC

size: NA
J: TRBJ2-7
V: TRBV27
D: TRBD2
CDR3: CAIGRGVYEQYF
DNA: TGTGCCATCGGGAGGGGGGTCTACGAGCAGTACTTC

size: NA
J: TRBJ2-3
V: TRBV5-1
D: NA
CDR3: CASSLPTAGGDTQYF
DNA: TGCGCCAGCAGCTTACCAACCGCCGGGGGAGATACGCAGTATTTT

size: NA
J: TRBJ2-5
V: TRBV6-2/TRBV6-3
D: TRBD2
CDR3: CASSYGGAQYF
DNA: TGTGCCAGCAGTTACGGGGGGGCCCAGTACTTC

size: NA
J: TRBJ2-7
V: TRBV28
D: TRBD1
CDR3: CASDSGTGSYEQYF
DNA: TGTGCCAGCGACTCCGGGACAGGGTCCTACGAGCAGTACTTC

size: NA
J: TRBJ2-7
V: TRBV19
D: TRBD2
CDR3: CASSIGRAYEQYF
DNA: TGTGCCAGTAGTATCGGGAGGGCCTACGAGCAGTACTTC

size: NA
J: TRBJ2-2
V: TRBV6-5
D: TRBD2
CDR3: CASSYFEWEGGELFF
DNA: TGTGCCAGCAGTTATTTCGAATGGGAGGGCGGGGAGCTGTTTTTT

size: NA
J: TRBJ2-7
V: TRBV29-1
D: NA
CDR3: CSVEDEGGEQYF
DNA: TGCAGCGTTGAAGATGAGGGCGGGGAGCAGTACTTC

size: NA
J: TRBJ2-7
V: TRBV4-1
D: NA
CDR3: CASSQGVGVYEQYF
DNA: TGCGCCAGCAGCCAAGGGGTCGGGGTTTACGAGCAGTACTTC

size: NA
J: TRBJ2-7
V: TRBV5-4
D: NA
CDR3: CASPSGPLLSTGTDYEQYF
DNA: TGTGCCAGCCCCTCGGGGCCACTTCTCTCCACCGGGACTGACTACGAGCAGTACTTC

size: NA
J: TRBJ2-7
V: TRBV6-5
D: TRBD2
CDR3: CASRRTSFNEQYF
DNA: TGTGCCAGCAGAAGGACTAGTTTCAACGAGCAGTACTTC

size: NA
J: TRBJ1-6
V: TRBV7-2
D: TRBD1
CDR3: CASTRQGTNSPLHF
DNA: TGTGCCAGCACAAGACAGGGGACCAATTCACCCCTCCACTTT

size: once
J: TRBJ1-6
V: TRBV28
D: NA
CDR3: CASSLSRVGNSPLHF
DNA: TGTGCCAGCAGTTTATCCAGGGTGGGAAATTCACCCCTCCACTTT

size: NA
J: TRBJ1-6
V: TRBV10-1
D: NA
CDR3: CASSEGGSSPLHF
DNA: TGCGCCAGCAGTGAAGGGGGAAGTTCACCCCTCCACTTT

size: NA
J: TRBJ2-7
V: TRBV5-1
D: TRBD2
CDR3: CASGSGYSYEQYF
DNA: TGCGCCAGCGGTAGCGGGTACTCCTACGAGCAGTACTTC

size: NA
J: TRBJ1-1
V: TRBV7-3
D: NA
CDR3: CASSPSSGWPAFF
DNA: TGTGCCAGCAGCCCTAGTTCGGGGTGGCCAGCTTTCTTT

size: NA
J: TRBJ2-2
V: TRBV4-1
D: TRBD1
CDR3: CASSQELGQGRAGELFF
DNA: TGCGCCAGCAGCCAAGAGCTCGGACAGGGGAGGGCCGGGGAGCTGTTTTTT

size: NA
J: TRBJ1-1
V: TRBV11-1
D: NA
CDR3: CASSRTENTEAFF
DNA: TGTGCCAGCAGCAGAACAGAGAACACTGAAGCTTTCTTT

size: NA
J: TRBJ2-7
V: TRBV19
D: NA
CDR3: CASSRNGEIHEQYF
DNA: TGTGCCAGTAGCCGAAATGGGGAGATCCACGAGCAGTACTTC

size: NA
J: TRBJ1-5
V: TRBV5-5
D: NA
CDR3: CASSGVTNQPQHF
DNA: TGTGCCAGCAGCGGAGTTACGAATCAGCCCCAGCATTTT

size: NA
J: TRBJ2-3
V: TRBV24-1
D: TRBD1
CDR3: CATSDPDRGNTDTQYF
DNA: TGTGCCACCAGTGATCCCGACAGGGGAAACACAGATACGCAGTATTTT